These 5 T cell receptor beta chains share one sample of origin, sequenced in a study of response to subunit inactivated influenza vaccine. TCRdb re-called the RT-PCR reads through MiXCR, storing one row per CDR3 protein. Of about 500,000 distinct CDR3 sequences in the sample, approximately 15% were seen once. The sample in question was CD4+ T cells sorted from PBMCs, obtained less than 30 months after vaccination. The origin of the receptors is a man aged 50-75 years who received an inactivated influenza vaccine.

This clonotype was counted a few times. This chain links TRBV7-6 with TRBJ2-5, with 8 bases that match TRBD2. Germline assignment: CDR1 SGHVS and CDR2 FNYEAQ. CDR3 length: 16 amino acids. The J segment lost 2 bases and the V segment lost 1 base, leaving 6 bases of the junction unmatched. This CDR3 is CASSLVPSGFQETQYF. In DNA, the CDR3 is TGTGCCAGCAGCTTAGTTCCTAGCGGGTTTCAAGAGACCCAGTACTTC.

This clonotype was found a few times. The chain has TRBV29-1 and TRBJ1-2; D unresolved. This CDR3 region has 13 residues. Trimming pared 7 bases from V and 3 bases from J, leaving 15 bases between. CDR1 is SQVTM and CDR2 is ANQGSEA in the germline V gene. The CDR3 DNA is TGCAGCGGGTTGAGCCGAAACGACTATGGCTACACCTTC. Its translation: CSGLSRNDYGYTF.

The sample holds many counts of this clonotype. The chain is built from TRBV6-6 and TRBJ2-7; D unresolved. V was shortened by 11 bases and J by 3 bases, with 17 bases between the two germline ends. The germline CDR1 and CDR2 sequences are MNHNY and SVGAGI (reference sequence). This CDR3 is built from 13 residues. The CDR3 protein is CAGMGVTLYEQYF. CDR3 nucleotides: TGTGCCGGAATGGGTGTTACCCTCTACGAGCAGTACTTC.

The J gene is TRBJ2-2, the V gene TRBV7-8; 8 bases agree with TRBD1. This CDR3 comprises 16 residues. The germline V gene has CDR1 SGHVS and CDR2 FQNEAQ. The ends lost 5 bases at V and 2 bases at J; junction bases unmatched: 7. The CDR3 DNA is TGTGCCAGCAGCCCCCATGACAGGGGTAACACCGGGGAGCTGTTTTTT. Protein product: CASSPHDRGNTGELFF.

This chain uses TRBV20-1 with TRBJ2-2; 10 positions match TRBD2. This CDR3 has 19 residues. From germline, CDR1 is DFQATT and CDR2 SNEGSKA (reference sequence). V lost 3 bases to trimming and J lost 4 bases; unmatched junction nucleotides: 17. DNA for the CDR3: TGCAGTGCTAGCTTGGGGCCCTCAAGCGGGGGGGCCATCACCGGGGAGCTGTTTTTT. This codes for CSASLGPSSGGAITGELFF.